The 19 T cell receptor beta chains presented below share a single source sample, sequenced in a study of cytomegalovirus exposure and HLA in healthy donors. The data were produced by immunoSEQ multiplex PCR, yet TCRdb's version contains in-frame clones alone and is incomplete. The data contain about 160,000 clones, about 95% of them singletons. The sequenced sample consisted of PBMCs. The receptors stem from a woman aged 18-29 years in good health and CMV-seronegative.

The gene calls are TRBV2 and TRBJ2-5, with TRBD1 as a possible D gene (5 bases). Trimming took off 6 bases at V and 5 bases at J, with 10 bases between the two ends. The germline V gene encodes CDR1 SNHLY and CDR2 FYNNEI. The length of the CDR3 is 12 residues. CDR3 DNA: TGTGCCAGCAGGGACATCCCCGAGACCCAGTACTTC. Its protein product is CASRDIPETQYF.

The chain joins TRBV7-9 to TRBJ1-4; TRBD1 matches 9 bases. The CDR3 loop spans 15 amino acids. The junction had 6 bases not matched to a gene; V was cut back by 5 bases and J by 5 bases. Per the germline V gene, CDR1 is SEHNR and CDR2 is FQNEAQ (reference sequence). The CDR3, as DNA: TGTGCCAGCAGCCCCGGGACAGGGACGAATGAAAAACTGTTTTTT. Protein sequence: CASSPGTGTNEKLFF. The full variable domain, rest sourced from reference TRBV7-9 and TRBJ1-4, is DTGVSQNPRHKITKRGQNVTFRCDPISEHNRLYWYRQTLGQGPEFLTYFQNEAQLEKSRLLSDRFSAERPKGSFSTLEIQRTEQGDSAMYLCASSPGTGTNEKLFFGSGTQLSVL.

The CDR3 sequence: CASSLRTGGGEQYF. The CDR3 nucleotides are TGTGCCAGCAGCTTAAGGACAGGGGGGGGAGAGCAGTACTTC. The genes are TRBV7-8 and TRBJ2-7; 10 bases map to TRBD1. The V and J ends lost 2 bases and 7 bases, in that order; junction bases with no gene match: 5. This CDR3 contains 14 residues. Germline-derived CDR1 and CDR2 are SGHVS and FQNEAQ.

The chain is built from TRBV5-4 and TRBJ2-1; TRBD2 matches 9 bases. Germline assignment: CDR1 SGHNT and CDR2 YYREEE (reference sequence). CDR3 length: 15 residues. The V gene end was trimmed by 6 bases and the J gene end by 4 bases; junction bases not matched to a gene: 8. The DNA for the CDR3 is TGTGCCAGCAACATGGGTAGCGGGGGTTACAATGAGCAGTTCTTC. Encoded protein: CASNMGSGGYNEQFF.

The CDR3 nucleotides read TGCAGCGTTCTTATTAGGCACAGGAACACTGAAGCTTTCTTT. This codes for CSVLIRHRNTEAFF. This sequence joins TRBV29-1 and TRBJ1-1, with D uncertain. Germline V lookup: CDR1 SQVTM, CDR2 ANQGSEA. The V gene lost 5 bases and the J gene lost 1 base, with 14 bases spanning the gap. This CDR3 is 14 amino acids long. Based on the CDR3 plus reference TRBV29-1 and TRBJ1-1, the full variable domain is SAVISQKPSRDICQRGTSLTIQCQVDSQVTMMFWYRQQPGQSLTLIATANQGSEATYESGFVIDKFPISRPNLTFSTLTVSNMSPEDSSIYLCSVLIRHRNTEAFFGQGTRLTVV.

The genes are TRBV19 and TRBJ1-6; 8 nucleotides match TRBD1. J lost 4 bases, V lost 2 bases, and 7 bases had no gene match. This CDR3 is built from 17 residues. The germline V gene has CDR1 LNHDA and CDR2 SQIVND (reference sequence). CDR3 sequence: CASSISSRGLYNSPLHF. DNA of the CDR3: TGTGCCAGTAGTATAAGCAGCAGGGGGCTTTATAATTCACCCCTCCACTTT. Drawing the rest from reference TRBV19 and TRBJ1-6, the complete variable domain is DGGITQSPKYLFRKEGQNVTLSCEQNLNHDAMYWYRQDPGQGLRLIYYSQIVNDFQKGDIAEGYSVSREKKESFPLTVTSAQKNPTAFYLCASSISSRGLYNSPLHFGNGTRLTVT.

This chain connects TRBV18 to TRBJ1-2; possible D gene TRBD1, 5 bases. V lost 3 bases and J lost 5, with 13 bases in between. This CDR3 is 14 amino acids long. CDR1 is KGHSH, CDR2 LQKENI, per germline. CDR3 loop: CASSPSSGGYGYTF. CDR3 nucleotides: TGTGCCAGCTCACCTAGTTCGGGGGGGTATGGCTACACCTTC.

The rearrangement joins TRBV25-1 to TRBJ2-7; D is ambiguous. Germline CDR1 MGHDK, CDR2 SYGVNS. CDR3 length: 15 amino acids. V dropped 4 bases and J dropped 4 bases, with 17 bases sitting between them. The DNA of the CDR3 is TGTGCCAGCAGTGCCTTATCCTCAGATGTTTACGAGCAGTACTTC. It codes for CASSALSSDVYEQYF.

The J gene is TRBJ2-5, the V gene TRBV4-3, with a possible D match to TRBD2 (6 bases). The CDR3 is made up of 15 amino acids. The V end was cut by 1 base, the J end by 5 bases, with 14 bases between. Per germline, CDR1 LGHNA and CDR2 YSLEER. The CDR3 sequence: CASSQALGSGETQYF. CDR3 DNA sequence: TGCGCCAGCAGCCAAGCTCTGGGAAGCGGGGAGACCCAGTACTTC.

The chain is built from TRBV19 and TRBJ1-5; 7 bases fit TRBD1. V shed 4 bases, J shed 0 bases, and the junction held 6 bases outside the gene matches. Germline lookup yields CDR1 LNHDA and CDR2 SQIVND (reference sequence). The CDR3 length is 16 residues. The CDR3 is CASSTRGTDSNQPQHF. In DNA, the CDR3 is TGTGCCAGTAGTACCAGGGGGACAGATAGCAATCAGCCCCAGCATTTT.

The chain couples TRBV5-4 to TRBJ1-2, with 8 nucleotides matching TRBD1. Germline V CDR1 and CDR2: SGHNT, YYREEE (reference sequence). Unmatched junction bases numbered 3, after V lost 4 bases and J lost 1 base. This CDR3 spans 14 amino acids. Here the CDR3 DNA reads TGTGCCAGCAGCCTGGGACAGGATAACTATGGCTACACCTTC. Its translation is CASSLGQDNYGYTF.

In its sample, this clone was seen once. J is TRBJ2-7 and V is TRBV11-2; D is unresolved. CDR1 is SGHAT and CDR2 is FQNNGV in the germline V gene. The V end was cut by 0 bases, the J end by 1 base, with 4 bases between. There are 13 residues in the CDR3. The CDR3 nucleotides are TGTGCCAGCAGCTTAGATGCGTCCTACGAGCAGTACTTC. As protein: CASSLDASYEQYF.

The V gene is TRBV9, the J gene TRBJ1-1, with 8 nucleotides matching TRBD1. Germline CDR1 and CDR2: SGDLS and YYNGEE. Trimming cost V 0 bases and J 2 bases; bases outside gene matches: 3. The CDR3 sequence is 15 residues long. In nucleotides, the CDR3 is TGTGCCAGCAGCGTAGCAACAGGGGGAAACACTGAAGCTTTCTTT. Translating gives CASSVATGGNTEAFF.

The chain carries TRBV5-6 and TRBJ1-2; 7 bases match TRBD1. The V gene end was trimmed by 4 bases and the J gene end by 4 bases; junction bases not matched to a gene: 4. Germline values: CDR1 SGHDT, CDR2 YYEEEE. This CDR3 has 13 residues. CDR3 loop: CASSGDRAYGYTF. In DNA form, the CDR3 reads TGTGCCAGCAGCGGAGACAGGGCCTATGGCTACACCTTC. The variable domain in full, with the rest retrieved from reference TRBV5-6 and TRBJ1-2, is DAGVTQSPTHLIKTRGQQVTLRCSPKSGHDTVSWYQQALGQGPQFIFQYYEEEERQRGNFPDRFSGHQFPNYSSELNVNALLLGDSALYLCASSGDRAYGYTFGSGTRLTVV.

This chain joins TRBV18 and TRBJ1-1; D may be TRBD1 (5 bases). CDR3 length: 14 amino acids. Per the germline V gene, CDR1 is KGHSH and CDR2 is LQKENI. Deletions cut 3 bases from V and 1 base from J, with 9 bases between. CDR3 coding DNA: TGTGCCAGCTCACCGGGGGGAACGAACACTGAAGCTTTCTTT. This codes for CASSPGGTNTEAFF.

The chain couples TRBV9 to TRBJ1-1; 7 positions agree with TRBD1. In germline, CDR1 is SGDLS, CDR2 YYNGEE. V was pared by 7 bases and J by 3 bases, with 3 bases of the junction left unmatched. The CDR3 is made up of 12 amino acids. For the CDR3, the DNA is TGTGCCAGCGCTACAGGGGACACTGAAGCTTTCTTT. Its protein is CASATGDTEAFF.

The rearrangement links TRBV2 to TRBJ2-1; D might be TRBD1 (6 bases). V was trimmed by 9 bases and J by 0 bases, leaving 18 bases between them. The V gene's germline CDR1 is SNHLY and CDR2 FYNNEI. The CDR3 loop spans 16 amino acids. The CDR3 sequence: CARSPRGPRSYNEQFF. CDR3 DNA: TGTGCCAGGAGCCCCAGGGGTCCCCGCTCCTACAATGAGCAGTTCTTC. The full variable domain, completed using reference TRBV2 and TRBJ2-1, is EPEVTQTPSHQVTQMGQEVILRCVPISNHLYFYWYRQILGQKVEFLVSFYNNEISEKSEIFDDQFSVERPDGSNFTLKIRSTKLEDSAMYFCARSPRGPRSYNEQFFGPGTRLTVL.

The J gene is TRBJ2-3, the V gene TRBV6-6, with unresolved D. Germline lookup yields CDR1 MNHNY and CDR2 SVGAGI (reference sequence). V was clipped by 7 bases and J by 0 bases, with 11 bases between them. The CDR3 is made up of 14 amino acids. The CDR3 reads CASKEWASTDTQYF. The DNA for the CDR3 is TGTGCCAGCAAAGAATGGGCTAGCACAGATACGCAGTATTTT.

This chain connects TRBV18 to TRBJ2-5; D call uncertain. Germline V CDR1 and CDR2: KGHSH, LQKENI. The CDR3 spans 12 residues. Deletions cut 4 bases from V and 5 bases from J, with 8 bases between. CDR3 protein: CASSLTRETQYF. The CDR3 DNA sequence: TGTGCCAGCTCACTGACGAGGGAGACCCAGTACTTC.